These 28 T cell receptor beta chains originate from one sample sequenced in a study of T cell responses to AZD1222 COVID-19 vaccine. The repertoire was sequenced with immunoSEQ multiplex PCR; TCRdb's copy has only in-frame clones and lacks some. This sample has approximately 69,000 clones, with roughly 80% found just once. This specimen was peripheral blood, taken 28 days after the second AZD1222 dose. The receptors shown here come from an adult who received the AZD1222 COVID-19 vaccine.

Turning to this clone: Other DNA variants within this sample encode the same CDR3. The rearrangement uses TRBV2 and TRBJ1-2, with D unresolved. Germline V gene data show CDR1 as SNHLY and CDR2 as FYNNEI. Trimming left V 1 base short and J 4 bases short, with 4 bases between. There are 12 residues in the CDR3. CDR3 coding DNA: TGTGCCAGCAGTGAAGGAGGCTATGGCTACACCTTC. Translated, it gives CASSEGGYGYTF.

This chain joins TRBV7-9 and TRBJ2-7; D gene ambiguous. The CDR3 contains 14 residues. V lost 5 bases to trimming and J lost 2 bases, with 13 bases between them. The germline gives CDR1 SEHNR, CDR2 FQNEAQ (reference sequence). The CDR3 loop is CASSPYYAPYEQYF. The CDR3 DNA reads as TGTGCCAGCAGCCCCTACTACGCCCCCTACGAGCAGTACTTC.

The chain uses TRBV30 and TRBJ1-3, with unresolved D. V gave up 5 bases and J gave up 0 bases, with 8 bases separating them. Germline assignment: CDR1 GTSNPN and CDR2 SVGIG (reference sequence). The CDR3 is made up of 13 amino acids. The CDR3 region is CAWAPGSGNTIYF. Written as DNA, the CDR3 is TGTGCCTGGGCCCCAGGCTCTGGAAACACCATATATTTT.

V is TRBV6-5 and J is TRBJ2-7; possibly TRBD2 for D (6 bases). This CDR3 has 14 amino acids. The V gene lost 1 base and the J gene lost 3 bases, with 10 bases spanning the gap. Germline CDR1 MNHEY, CDR2 SVGAGI. Here the CDR3 DNA reads TGTGCCAGCAGTTACTTGGGGGAGGTCTACGAGCAGTACTTC. It specifies CASSYLGEVYEQYF.

The chain has TRBV5-1 and TRBJ1-5; no clear D. The CDR3 consists of 14 residues. Germline V gene data show CDR1 as SGHRS and CDR2 as YFSETQ. Deletions cut 0 bases from V and 7 bases from J, with 11 bases between. The CDR3, as DNA: TGCGCCAGCAGCTTGGATGGGCAAACCCAGCCCCAGCATTTT. This sequence encodes CASSLDGQTQPQHF. Supplemented by reference TRBV5-1 and TRBJ1-5, the full variable domain reads KAGVTQTPRYLIKTRGQQVTLSCSPISGHRSVSWYQQTPGQGLQFLFEYFSETQRNKGNFPGRFSGRQFSNSRSEMNVSTLELGDSALYLCASSLDGQTQPQHFGDGTRLSIL.

The rearrangement joins TRBV5-8 to TRBJ1-2, with a tentative D call TRBD1 (5 bases). Germline V lookup: CDR1 SGHTS, CDR2 YDEGEE. V dropped 2 bases and J dropped 7 bases, with 18 bases sitting between them. The CDR3 is 15 amino acids. The DNA for the CDR3 is TGTGCCAGCAGCTTCGGGGACGTAGATAGGAGTGGCTACACCTTC. Translated, it gives CASSFGDVDRSGYTF.

V is TRBV11-2 and J is TRBJ1-2; the D gene is possibly TRBD1 (5 bases). CDR1 SGHAT and CDR2 FQNNGV come from the germline V gene. This CDR3 is built from 15 residues. V lost 5 bases and J 4 bases, leaving 17 bases between the germline ends. CDR3: CASSTWGRDPYGYTF. In DNA, the CDR3 is TGTGCCAGCAGCACTTGGGGCAGGGACCCCTATGGCTACACCTTC. The full variable domain, completed using reference TRBV11-2 and TRBJ1-2, is EAGVAQSPRYKIIEKRQSVAFWCNPISGHATLYWYQQILGQGPKLLIQFQNNGVVDDSQLPKDRFSAERLKGVDSTLKIQPAKLEDSAVYLCASSTWGRDPYGYTFGSGTRLTVV.

The gene calls are TRBV11-3 and TRBJ2-2, with D maybe TRBD1 (6 bases). Germline V gives CDR1 SGHNT, CDR2 YENEEA. V was trimmed by 5 bases and J by 3 bases, leaving 7 bases between them. The CDR3 has 13 amino acids. For the CDR3, the DNA is TGTGCCAGCAGCCGACAGGACACCGGGGAGCTGTTTTTT. The encoded protein is CASSRQDTGELFF.

Here the CDR3 reads CASSPRVPGQGEKEQFF. CDR3 sequence (DNA): TGTGCCAGCTCACCGAGGGTTCCGGGACAGGGAGAAAAGGAGCAGTTCTTC. This chain connects TRBV18 to TRBJ2-1; 9 bases are a match to TRBD1. The trim removed 3 bases at V and 10 bases at J, leaving 16 bases unmatched. Germline V lookup: CDR1 KGHSH, CDR2 LQKENI. CDR3 size: 17 residues. The full variable domain, in which reference TRBV18 and TRBJ2-1 provide the parts outside the CDR3, is NAGVMQNPRHLVRRRGQEARLRCSPMKGHSHVYWYRQLPEEGLKFMVYLQKENIIDESGMPKERFSAEFPKEGPSILRIQQVVRGDSAAYFCASSPRVPGQGEKEQFFGPGTRLTVL.

The rearrangement uses TRBV28 and TRBJ1-1; D is unresolved. This CDR3 spans 12 amino acids. Germline V gene data show CDR1 as MDHEN and CDR2 as SYDVKM. Between the trimmed V and J ends, which lost 6 bases and 4 bases, there was a span of 9 bases. Here the CDR3 DNA reads TGTGCCAGCAGGGTAGGGTCCACTGAAGCTTTCTTT. This gives the protein CASRVGSTEAFF.

The rearrangement links TRBV30 to TRBJ2-1, with unresolved D. Trimming cost V 4 bases and J 12 bases, with 16 bases left between them. CDR3 length: 12 residues. Germline V lookup: CDR1 GTSNPN, CDR2 SVGIG (reference sequence). CDR3 nucleotides: TGTGCCTGGACGAGGACCAGCAAAGGGCAGTTCTTC. Its translation is CAWTRTSKGQFF.

The chain has TRBV6-5 and TRBJ1-3, with D unresolved. The CDR3 contains 14 residues. V lost 6 bases to trimming and J lost 2 bases, with 11 bases between them. Germline CDR1 and CDR2: MNHEY and SVGAGI. The CDR3 DNA follows: TGTGCCAGCAGCAGTCCGAGGGCTGGAAACACCATATATTTT. It yields the protein CASSSPRAGNTIYF.

J is TRBJ1-1 and V is TRBV5-1; 8 bases map to TRBD1. The CDR3 sequence is 14 residues long. V lost 4 bases and J lost 7; bases outside the gene matches: 9. Germline CDR1 and CDR2: SGHRS and YFSETQ. The CDR3 DNA sequence: TGCGCCAGCAGCCACGGACAGGGACCTGGTGAAGCTTTCTTT. This translates into CASSHGQGPGEAFF.

The rearrangement uses TRBV11-3 and TRBJ2-5, with D unresolved. The CDR3 runs to 13 residues. Between the trimmed V and J ends, which lost 1 base and 5 bases, there was a span of 8 bases. Per germline, CDR1 SGHNT and CDR2 YENEEA. The CDR3 sequence: CASSLGVAETQYF. CDR3 bases: TGTGCCAGCAGCTTAGGTGTCGCGGAGACCCAGTACTTC.

V and J are TRBV5-4 and TRBJ1-2, with D perhaps matching TRBD1 (5 bases). CDR3 length: 15 amino acids. The V gene lost 4 bases and the J gene lost 6 bases, with 19 bases spanning the gap. CDR1 SGHNT and CDR2 YYREEE come from the germline V gene (reference sequence). The CDR3 DNA follows: TGTGCCAGCAGCGAGTCAGGGATAACGAGCGATGGCTACACCTTC. Amino acids: CASSESGITSDGYTF.

V gene TRBV19 combines with J gene TRBJ1-1, with D possibly TRBD1 on 6 matching bases. CDR1 is LNHDA, CDR2 SQIVND, per germline (reference sequence). Trimming took off 6 bases at V and 11 bases at J, with 25 bases between the two ends. The CDR3 spans 15 residues. The CDR3 reads CASSSQGRGAHKAFF. The CDR3 DNA reads as TGTGCCAGTAGCAGCCAAGGACGGGGGGCGCATAAGGCTTTCTTT.

The chain employs TRBV19 and TRBJ1-2; D uncertain. Germline loops: CDR1 LNHDA, CDR2 SQIVND (reference sequence). Trimming pared 8 bases from V and 2 bases from J, leaving 15 bases between. The CDR3 has 14 amino acids. In DNA, the CDR3 is TGTGCCAGTTCCCCCTCACCCGGGAACTATGGCTACACCTTC. This translates into CASSPSPGNYGYTF.

This clone was picked up a small number of times. V and J are TRBV6-5 and TRBJ2-7; 7 bases agree with TRBD2. Trimming cost V 4 bases and J 6 bases; bases outside gene matches: 6. There are 13 residues in the CDR3. CDR1 is MNHEY and CDR2 is SVGAGI in the germline V gene. The chain's CDR3 is CASSSGGGFEQYF. The CDR3 DNA follows: TGTGCCAGCAGTTCGGGCGGGGGTTTCGAGCAGTACTTC.

The chain carries TRBV11-2 and TRBJ2-2; D ambiguous. Looked up from germline, CDR1 is SGHAT and CDR2 is FQNNGV. V lost 1 base, J lost 11 bases, and 14 bases lay in between. CDR3 size: 14 residues. DNA for the CDR3: TGTGCCAGCAGCTTAGTTCCGAAGGACGCCGAGCTGTTTTTT. Protein: CASSLVPKDAELFF.

The chain is built from TRBV5-1 and TRBJ1-3, with a possible D match to TRBD1 (5 bases). The CDR3 loop spans 17 amino acids. Germline values: CDR1 SGHRS, CDR2 YFSETQ. Trimming cost V 5 bases and J 0 bases, with 18 bases left between them. The CDR3 loop reads CASSQTSQVFSGNTIYF. CDR3 DNA sequence: TGCGCCAGCAGTCAGACTTCACAGGTTTTCTCTGGAAACACCATATATTTT.

V and J are TRBV9 and TRBJ1-6, with D unresolved. V was shortened by 4 bases and J by 3 bases, with 17 bases between the two germline ends. This CDR3 is 17 amino acids long. The germline gives CDR1 SGDLS, CDR2 YYNGEE. The CDR3 region is CASSPTLTPIYNSPLHF. The CDR3 nucleotides read TGTGCCAGCAGCCCCACCCTGACCCCCATCTATAATTCACCCCTCCACTTT.

The chain uses TRBV11-2 and TRBJ2-3; TRBD2 agrees at 13 bases. V was clipped by 2 bases and J by 9 bases; unmatched bases: 2. The CDR3 contains 14 residues. Looked up from germline, CDR1 is SGHAT and CDR2 is FQNNGV. The DNA for the CDR3 is TGTGCCAGCAGCTTAAGGACTAGCGGGAGAACGCAGTATTTT. Translating gives CASSLRTSGRTQYF. Together with reference TRBV11-2 and TRBJ2-3, the CDR3 gives the full variable domain: EAGVAQSPRYKIIEKRQSVAFWCNPISGHATLYWYQQILGQGPKLLIQFQNNGVVDDSQLPKDRFSAERLKGVDSTLKIQPAKLEDSAVYLCASSLRTSGRTQYFGPGTRLTVL.

V is TRBV6-1 and J is TRBJ2-7, with D possibly TRBD1 on 5 matching bases. Trimming removed 2 bases at V and 5 bases at J, with 10 bases between. The CDR3 spans 13 residues. In germline, CDR1 is MNHNS, CDR2 SASEGT. In DNA form, the CDR3 reads TGTGCCAGCAGTGAAAGGGGCAGGAACGAGCAGTACTTC. Translated, it gives CASSERGRNEQYF.

V and J are TRBV6-5 and TRBJ2-5; weak D call: TRBD1 (5 bases). The CDR3 has 15 amino acids. The germline V and J ends were trimmed by 2 bases and 0 bases, with 10 bases remaining between them. Germline assignment: CDR1 MNHEY and CDR2 SVGAGI. Written as DNA, the CDR3 is TGTGCCAGCAGTTACGCGAGACAGCACCAAGAGACCCAGTACTTC. This translates into CASSYARQHQETQYF.

This sequence joins TRBV11-1 and TRBJ2-1; 7 nucleotides agree with TRBD2. V lost 4 bases and J lost 4; bases outside the gene matches: 7. Germline CDR1 SGHAT, CDR2 FQDESV (reference sequence). CDR3 length equals 15 residues. DNA of the CDR3: TGTGCCAGCAGCTACGGGGGACTACAATACAATGAGCAGTTCTTC. It encodes CASSYGGLQYNEQFF.

This clone showed up just a few times. The genes are TRBV13 and TRBJ2-7; the match to TRBD1 covers 10 bases. CDR3 size: 14 residues. The V gene's germline CDR1 is PRHDT and CDR2 FYEKMQ (reference sequence). J lost 4 bases, V lost 5 bases, and 5 bases had no gene match. CDR3 sequence reads: CASSIRQGAYEQYF. CDR3 coding DNA: TGTGCCAGCAGCATAAGACAGGGGGCTTACGAGCAGTACTTC.

J is TRBJ2-2 and V is TRBV29-1; D remains unclear. The CDR3 has 13 amino acids. Trimming pared 7 bases from V and 6 bases from J, leaving 15 bases between. From germline, CDR1 is SQVTM and CDR2 ANQGSEA. For the CDR3, the DNA is TGCAGCGCCACCAAGTCTCAGGCCGGGGAGCTGTTTTTT. This codes for CSATKSQAGELFF.

The CDR3 loop reads CSVEVGVDGGLSNEKLFF. The CDR3 DNA reads as TGCAGCGTTGAAGTAGGGGTTGACGGGGGCCTATCTAATGAAAAACTGTTTTTT. This rearrangement joins TRBV29-1 to TRBJ1-4; tentatively, D is TRBD1 (6 bases). The CDR3 spans 18 residues. Trimming removed 1 base from V and 3 bases from J, with 21 bases in between. The germline gives CDR1 SQVTM, CDR2 ANQGSEA.